This TCR beta chain was captured by sequencing in a study of T-cell memory formation after mild COVID-19 (dated by TCRdb to the early 2020s). For context, the study as a whole: TCR sequence clusters from the two donors were largely donor specific. In a couple of donors, T-cell clones that expanded and contracted after mild COVID-19 were tracked by sequencing TCRalpha and TCRbeta repertoires over time. The cohort was made up of two young adult volunteers, one female and one male, who were previously healthy. Study-wide conclusions, independent of this receptor: Contracting CD4+ clones were found mainly in CM and EM memory subsets, while CD8+ clones were enriched in EMRA. The study included only a couple of mild cases, and larger cohorts that include severe cases with pre-infection samples were judged to be necessary. From day 15 to 85, contracting clones showed balanced CD4/CD8 phenotypes, whereas a second wave of clones that expanded from day 15 to 37 leaned towards CD4+. SARS-CoV-2 specificity of the second-wave clones peaking on day 37 was not confirmed. Some responding clones were detected in pre-infection memory, suggesting pre-existing cross-reactive memory T cells joined the SARS-CoV-2 response.

This clonotype was recorded many times. Its antigen specificity is not known. Base qualities are missing; no much larger clone stands one base away. Ficoll-Paque density gradient centrifugation was used to isolate PBMCs. The reads were generated on an Illumina NovaSeq 6000. TCRalpha and TCRbeta cDNA libraries were built by 5'RACE with constant-segment primers, adding sample barcodes and unique molecular identifiers. RNA was extracted from every sample with Trizol reagent. Amplification of the libraries took two PCR steps, and the second step added a second sample barcode plus Illumina TruSeq adapters. Sequencing of libraries was performed on an Illumina NovaSeq with 2 x 150 bp paired-end reads. Per the source publication's procedure: Demultiplexing of reads and collapsing into UMI-guided consensus sequences were performed with migec v1.2.7. Using mixcr v2.1.11, UMI consensuses were aligned to TRA and TRB V and J templates and then assembled into clonotypes. A clonotype was counted as expanded or contracted only if both edgeR and NoisET called the change significant, with noise models trained on biological replicates. For edgeR calls, a false discovery rate-adjusted p below 0.01 and a log2 fold-change threshold of 1 were applied. As an exploratory analysis of dynamics, PCA with hierarchical clustering was applied to max-normalized trajectories of the 1000 most abundant clonotypes. Separately sequenced CD4+ and CD8+ repertoires were used to assign a CD4 or CD8 phenotype to each responding clone. TCRdb reanalyzed the raw reads on its own, using fastp at Q25 for trimming and MiXCR for clone calling, and kept in-frame beta chains. Under each unique CDR3 protein, matching rows form one entry showing the most common genes and DNA. TCRdb assigned the V and J calls; the authors' analysis was not used. Recorded for this sample are more than 300,000 distinct CDR3 sequences; roughly an eighth of them occurred a single time. The top ten clonotypes cover roughly 23% of the sample.

The clonotype originates from a man between 18 and 29 years old who had mild COVID-19 (a few samples of this study predate the infection). The sample titles of this study are shuffled in the database, so cell type and time point are left out; the donor was told from shared clones. Sequencing was done on a sample of PBMCs or a T cell subset sorted from them (not recorded which).

The DNA is as follows: TGCGCCAGCACCCGACCACCGAGGGCCGAGCAGTACTTC. The resulting protein is CASTRPPRAEQYF. The sequence joins TRBV5-1 to TRBJ2-7, with TRBD2 perhaps the D gene, on 5 matching bases. At the junction V is shortened by 6 bases and J by 6 bases, with 16 bases in between. Its CDR3 holds 13 amino acids, cysteine through phenylalanine. The retained sequence is limited to the CDR3, 39 bases, with the frame set at the first base. The germline V gene specifies SGHRS as CDR1 and YFSETQ as CDR2.